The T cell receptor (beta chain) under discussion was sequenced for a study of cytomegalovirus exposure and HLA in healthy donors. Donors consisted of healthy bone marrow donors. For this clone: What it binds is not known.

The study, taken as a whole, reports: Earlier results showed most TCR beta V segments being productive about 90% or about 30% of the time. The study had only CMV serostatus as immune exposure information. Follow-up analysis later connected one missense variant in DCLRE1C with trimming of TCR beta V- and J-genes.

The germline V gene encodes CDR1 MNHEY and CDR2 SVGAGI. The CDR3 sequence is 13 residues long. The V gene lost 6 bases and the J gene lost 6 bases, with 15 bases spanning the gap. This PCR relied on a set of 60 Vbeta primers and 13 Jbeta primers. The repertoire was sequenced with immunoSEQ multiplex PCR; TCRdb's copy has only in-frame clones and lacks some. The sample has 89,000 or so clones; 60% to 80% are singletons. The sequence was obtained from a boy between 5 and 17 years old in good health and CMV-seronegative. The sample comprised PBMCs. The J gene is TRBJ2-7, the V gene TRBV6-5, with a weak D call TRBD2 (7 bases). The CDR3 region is CASRGGGVAEQYF. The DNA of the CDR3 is TGTGCCAGCAGAGGGGGGGGCGTTGCCGAGCAGTACTTC.